This T cell receptor beta chain came from a study of T cell responses to AZD1222 COVID-19 vaccine. As regards this clone: Its target is unknown.

Produced via immunoSEQ multiplex PCR; TCRdb's table is partial and in-frame only. The table includes 100,000 to 110,000 clones, around 90% detected once. CDR1 is SNHLY and CDR2 is FYNNEI in the germline V gene. After removal of 9 bases from V and 7 bases from J, the junction contained 6 bases not matched to a gene. The CDR3 extends over 14 amino acids. General study findings and limits: Clonal diversity was possibly underestimated, and the donors were mostly white British, with more females.

The specimen comprised peripheral blood, sampled on day 0 of AZD1222 vaccination. This TCR derives from an adult in good health. The chain is built from TRBV2 and TRBJ2-1, with TRBD2 matching over 13 bases. CDR3 protein: CARKWTSGRNEQFF. CDR3 coding DNA: TGTGCCAGGAAATGGACTAGCGGGAGAAATGAGCAGTTCTTC.